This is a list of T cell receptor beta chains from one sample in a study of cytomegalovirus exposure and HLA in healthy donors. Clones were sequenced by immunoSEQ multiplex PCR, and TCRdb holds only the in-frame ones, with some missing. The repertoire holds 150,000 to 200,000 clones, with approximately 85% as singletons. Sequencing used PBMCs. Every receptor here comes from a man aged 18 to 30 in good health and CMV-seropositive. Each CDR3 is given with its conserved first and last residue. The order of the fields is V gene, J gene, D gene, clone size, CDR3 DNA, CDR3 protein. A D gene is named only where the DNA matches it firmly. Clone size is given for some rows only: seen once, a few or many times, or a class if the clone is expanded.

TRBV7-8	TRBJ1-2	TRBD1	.	TGTGCCAGCAGCTCGTCCCGGGACAGGGCGGATGGCTACACCTTC	CASSSSRDRADGYTF
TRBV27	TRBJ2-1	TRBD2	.	TGTGCCAGCAGTGATAGCGGGGGGCCCCCGTACAATGAGCAGTTCTTC	CASSDSGGPPYNEQFF
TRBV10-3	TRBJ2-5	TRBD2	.	TGTGCCATCAGTGATACAACTAGCGGGGGGGCGGAGACCCAGTACTTC	CAISDTTSGGAETQYF
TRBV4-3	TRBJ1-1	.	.	TGCGCCAGCAGCCAAGAACTGCTATCGAACACTGAAGCTTTCTTT	CASSQELLSNTEAFF
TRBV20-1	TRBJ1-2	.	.	TGCAGTGCTAGGGCTGACTTTAGCTACACCTTC	CSARADFSYTF
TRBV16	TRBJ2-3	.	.	TGTGCCAGCAGCCAGATCGGTTGGTCAGATACGCAGTATTTT	CASSQIGWSDTQYF
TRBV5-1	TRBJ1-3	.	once	TGCGCCAGCAGCTTGGGCAGGTCGTCTTTATCTGGAAACACCATATATTTT	CASSLGRSSLSGNTIYF
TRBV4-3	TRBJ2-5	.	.	TGCGCCAGCAGCCAAGTGGGCTCCCTCGAGACCCAGTACTTC	CASSQVGSLETQYF
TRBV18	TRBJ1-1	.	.	TGTGCCAGCTCACGAACCAGGGTTTTTGAGTTTCGGAACACTGAAGCTTTCTTT	CASSRTRVFEFRNTEAFF
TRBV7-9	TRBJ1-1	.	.	TGTGCCAGCAGCGAAGCCCCTGGAAACGGGGGGTTGGGTGAAGCTTTCTTT	CASSEAPGNGGLGEAFF
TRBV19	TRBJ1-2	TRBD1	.	TGTGCCAGCGTTTATACAGGGGGCGGCTATGGCTACACCTTC	CASVYTGGGYGYTF
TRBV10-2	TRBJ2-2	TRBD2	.	TGCGCCAGCAGTTCGGGGGGGGCCGGGGAGCTGTTTTTT	CASSSGGAGELFF
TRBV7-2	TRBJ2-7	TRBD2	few	TGTGCCAGCAGCTTCGCTAGCGGGGGCCCCTACGAGCAGTACTTC	CASSFASGGPYEQYF
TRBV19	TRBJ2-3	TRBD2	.	TGTGCCAGCCGGGGGGGCAAGGCCGCTGCGCAGTATTTT	CASRGGKAAAQYF
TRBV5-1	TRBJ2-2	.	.	TGCGCCAGCAGCTCACACAATCGGCGGGCTGGCGGGGAGCTGTTTTTT	CASSSHNRRAGGELFF
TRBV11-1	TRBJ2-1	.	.	TGTGCCAGCAGCGTTGGACAGATCTACAATGAGCAGTTCTTC	CASSVGQIYNEQFF
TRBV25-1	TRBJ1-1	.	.	TGTGCCAGCAGTGATTCCTCAGGGCGCAACACTGAAGCTTTCTTT	CASSDSSGRNTEAFF
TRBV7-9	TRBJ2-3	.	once	TGTGCCAGCATCCCGGGACACTCCACAGATACGCAGTATTTT	CASIPGHSTDTQYF
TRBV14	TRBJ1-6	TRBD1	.	TGTGCCAGCAGCCCACGGGACAGGGCGAATTCACCCCTCCACTTT	CASSPRDRANSPLHF
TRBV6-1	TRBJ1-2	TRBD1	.	TGTGCCAGCAGTGAGGGACAGGGAGGGGTTCACTATGGCTACACCTTC	CASSEGQGGVHYGYTF
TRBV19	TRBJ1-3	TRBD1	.	TGTGCCAGTAGTGACTACCGACAGGGAGAAATCGGAAACACCATATATTTT	CASSDYRQGEIGNTIYF
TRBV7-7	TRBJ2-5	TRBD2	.	TGTGCTAGCAGCCCCCAGCGGGGGGATCAAGAGACCCAGTACTTC	CASSPQRGDQETQYF
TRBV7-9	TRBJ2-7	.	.	TGTGCCAGCAGCTTCGGTCAGGGACTCTACGAGCAGTACTTC	CASSFGQGLYEQYF
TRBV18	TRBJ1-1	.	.	TGTGCCAGCTCCCCGCCAACAGGATTAGTTACGAACACTGAAGCTTTCTTT	CASSPPTGLVTNTEAFF
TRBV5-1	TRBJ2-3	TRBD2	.	TGCGCCAGCAGCATGGGACTAGCGGGGGGCGCCGCGCAGTATTTT	CASSMGLAGGAAQYF
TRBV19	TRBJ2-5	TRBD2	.	TGTGCCAGTAGTATACTTGCGGGGGGGCTCGAGACCCAGTACTTC	CASSILAGGLETQYF
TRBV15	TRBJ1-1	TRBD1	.	TGTGCCACCAGCCGCGACAGGGGGAACACTGAAGCTTTCTTT	CATSRDRGNTEAFF
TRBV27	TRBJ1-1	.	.	TGTGCCAGCAGCCCAGACAGGTTGAACACTGAAGCTTTCTTT	CASSPDRLNTEAFF
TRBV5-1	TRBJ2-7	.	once	TGCGCCAGCAGCGGGACGTTTGACCCCCAGGGGCCCTACGAGCAGTACTTC	CASSGTFDPQGPYEQYF
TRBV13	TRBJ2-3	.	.	TGTGCCAGCAGCTTAGGGGGGCGCACAGATACGCAGTATTTT	CASSLGGRTDTQYF
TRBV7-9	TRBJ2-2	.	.	TGTGCCAGCAGCTTAGGGACAGGGGAGCTGTTTTTT	CASSLGTGELFF
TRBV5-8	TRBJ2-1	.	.	TGTGCCAGCAGCTTGAGCAGGTACAATGAGCAGTTCTTC	CASSLSRYNEQFF
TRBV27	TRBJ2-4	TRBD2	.	TGTGCCAGCAGTACCGGGGGGGACATTCAGTACTTC	CASSTGGDIQYF
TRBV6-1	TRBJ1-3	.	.	TGTGCCAGCAGCGATACAGGGTTCTCTGGAAACACCATATATTTT	CASSDTGFSGNTIYF
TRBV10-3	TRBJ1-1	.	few	TGTGCCATCAGTGAGACGGGGGACACTGAAGCTTTCTTT	CAISETGDTEAFF
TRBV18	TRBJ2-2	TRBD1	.	TGTGCCAGCTCACCTTCGACAGGGTTGGTCGGGGAGCTGTTTTTT	CASSPSTGLVGELFF
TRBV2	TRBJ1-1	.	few	TGTGCCAGCAGTGAAAGGTCAGACACGAACACTGAAGCTTTCTTT	CASSERSDTNTEAFF
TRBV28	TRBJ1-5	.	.	TGTGCCAGCAGTTTATACTGGGGCCGGCAGCCCCAGCATTTT	CASSLYWGRQPQHF
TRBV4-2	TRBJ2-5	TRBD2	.	TGTGCCAGCAGCCGTAGCGGGGGGCCCTATGAGCAGTACTTC	CASSRSGGPYEQYF
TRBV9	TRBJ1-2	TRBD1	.	TGTGCCAGCAGCACAGACCCGGACAGGGCGGACTATGGCTACACCTTC	CASSTDPDRADYGYTF
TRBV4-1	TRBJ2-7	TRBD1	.	TGCGCCAGCAGCCAGCCGGGACAGGGGTCCTACGAGCAGTACTTC	CASSQPGQGSYEQYF
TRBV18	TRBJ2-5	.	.	TGTGCCAGCTCACCACGCCAGGGGATACAAGAGACCCAGTACTTC	CASSPRQGIQETQYF
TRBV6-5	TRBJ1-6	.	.	TGTGCCAGCAGCCCTCCAGGGGATTATTCACCCCTCCACTTT	CASSPPGDYSPLHF
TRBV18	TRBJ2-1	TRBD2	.	TGTGCCAGCTCAGCCGTAGCGGGGGTGAGGGGTGAGCAGTTCTTC	CASSAVAGVRGEQFF
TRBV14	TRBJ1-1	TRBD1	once	TGTGCCAGCAGCCACCGGACAGGGGGATCCACTGAAGCTTTCTTT	CASSHRTGGSTEAFF
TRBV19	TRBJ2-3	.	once	TGTGCCAGTAGTACCCGGGCAGATACGCAGTATTTT	CASSTRADTQYF
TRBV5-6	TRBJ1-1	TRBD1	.	TGTGCCAGCAGCTGGGGGACAGGGGGTCGGAACACTGAAGCTTTCTTT	CASSWGTGGRNTEAFF
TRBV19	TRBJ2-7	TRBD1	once	TGTGCCAGTACCATGAAGGGGACAGGGACAGGATACGAGCAGTACTTC	CASTMKGTGTGYEQYF
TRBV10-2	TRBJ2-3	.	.	TGCGCCACCAAAGGGTGGGGGGACGCAGATACGCAGTATTTT	CATKGWGDADTQYF
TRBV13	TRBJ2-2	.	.	TGTGCCAGCAGCCCCTCGGAAATAGACAGATCCACCGGGGAGCTGTTTTTT	CASSPSEIDRSTGELFF
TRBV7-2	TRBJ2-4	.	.	TGTGCCAGCAGCTTAGGGGGCGGGGTGGACATTCAGTACTTC	CASSLGGGVDIQYF
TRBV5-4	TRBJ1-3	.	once	TGTGCCAGCAGCTTACGGGGTGGAAACACCATATATTTT	CASSLRGGNTIYF
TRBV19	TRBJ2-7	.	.	TGTGCCAGTAGTATAGTTTCTAGCGTGAGCTCCTACGAGCAGTACTTC	CASSIVSSVSSYEQYF
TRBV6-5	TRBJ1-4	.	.	TGTGCCAGCAGTGAATTGGGAGGGGATGAAAAACTGTTTTTT	CASSELGGDEKLFF
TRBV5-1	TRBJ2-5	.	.	TGCGCCAGCAGCCCCACTCCCCAAGAGACCCAGTACTTC	CASSPTPQETQYF
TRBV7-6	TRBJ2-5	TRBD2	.	TGTGCCAGCAGACATCTGACTAGCGCGGGGGAGACCCAGTACTTC	CASRHLTSAGETQYF
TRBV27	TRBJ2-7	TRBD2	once	TGTGCCAGCAGTTTCAGGGGACTAGCGGGGGACGTGGACGAGCAGTACTTC	CASSFRGLAGDVDEQYF
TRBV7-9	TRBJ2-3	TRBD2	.	TGTTCCAGCAGCTTATCAGCGGGGATTGCTGATACGCAGTATTTT	CSSSLSAGIADTQYF
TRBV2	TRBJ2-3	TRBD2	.	TGTGCCAGCAGGTCTACCGGGACTATGGACGCAGATACGCAGTATTTT	CASRSTGTMDADTQYF
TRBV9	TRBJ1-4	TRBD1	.	TGTGCCAGCAGCGCCCGACAGGGGAGTAATGAAAAACTGTTTTTT	CASSARQGSNEKLFF